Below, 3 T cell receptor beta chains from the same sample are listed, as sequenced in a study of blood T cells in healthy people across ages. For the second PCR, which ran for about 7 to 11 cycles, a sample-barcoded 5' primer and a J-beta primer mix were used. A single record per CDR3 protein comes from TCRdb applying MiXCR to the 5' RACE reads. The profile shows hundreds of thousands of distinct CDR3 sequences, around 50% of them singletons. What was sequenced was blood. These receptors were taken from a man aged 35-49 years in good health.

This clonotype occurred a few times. This chain's CDR3 is CASSLTDNRVETQYF. In DNA, the CDR3 is TGTGCCAGCAGCTTAACTGATAACAGGGTCGAGACCCAGTACTTC. This rearrangement joins TRBV7-2 to TRBJ2-5; perhaps TRBD1 as D (6 bases). Trimming shortened V by 2 bases and J by 5 bases, and 15 bases separated the two germline ends. Germline loops: CDR1 SGHTA, CDR2 FQGNSA. The CDR3 consists of 15 residues.

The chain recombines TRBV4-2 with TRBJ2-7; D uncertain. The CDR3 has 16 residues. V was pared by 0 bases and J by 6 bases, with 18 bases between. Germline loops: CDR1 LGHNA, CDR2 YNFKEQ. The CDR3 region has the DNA TGTGCCAGCAGCCAAGATCCCCGGGCCCAGTTAGCCGAGCAGTACTTC. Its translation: CASSQDPRAQLAEQYF.

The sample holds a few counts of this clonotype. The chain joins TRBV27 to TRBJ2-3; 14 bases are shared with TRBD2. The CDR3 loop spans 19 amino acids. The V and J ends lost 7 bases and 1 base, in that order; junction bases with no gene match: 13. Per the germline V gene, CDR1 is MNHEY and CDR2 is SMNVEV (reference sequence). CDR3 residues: CASTHLGLAGVDGTDTQYF. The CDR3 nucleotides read TGTGCCAGCACCCACCTGGGACTAGCGGGAGTCGATGGCACAGATACGCAGTATTTT.